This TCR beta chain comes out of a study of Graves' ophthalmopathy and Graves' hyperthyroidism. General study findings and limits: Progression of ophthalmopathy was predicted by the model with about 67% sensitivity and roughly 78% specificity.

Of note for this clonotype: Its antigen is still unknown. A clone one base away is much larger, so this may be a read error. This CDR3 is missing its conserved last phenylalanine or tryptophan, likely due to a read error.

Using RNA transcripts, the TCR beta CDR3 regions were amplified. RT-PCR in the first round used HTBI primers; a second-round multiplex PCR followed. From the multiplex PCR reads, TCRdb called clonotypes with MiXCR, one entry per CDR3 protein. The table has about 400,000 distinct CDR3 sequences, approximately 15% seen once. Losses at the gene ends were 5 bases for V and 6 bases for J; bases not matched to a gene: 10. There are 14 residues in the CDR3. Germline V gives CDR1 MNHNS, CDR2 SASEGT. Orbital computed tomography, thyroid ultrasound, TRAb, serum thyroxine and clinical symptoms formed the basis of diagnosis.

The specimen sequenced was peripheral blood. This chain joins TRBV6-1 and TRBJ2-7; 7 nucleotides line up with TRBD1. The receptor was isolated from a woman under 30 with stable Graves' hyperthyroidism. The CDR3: CASSPGRGFSEQYY. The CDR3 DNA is TGTGCCAGCAGTCCGGGCAGGGGGTTCAGCGAGCAGTACTAC.